This TCR beta chain was recorded in a study of esophageal squamous cell carcinoma under preoperative chemotherapy. The V and J ends lost 6 bases and 6 bases, in that order; junction bases with no gene match: 7. The CDR3 runs to 14 residues. Germline lookup yields CDR1 MNHNS and CDR2 SASEGT. TCRdb fed the PCR reads into MiXCR, producing one record per CDR3 protein. There are 25,000 to 35,000 distinct CDR3 sequences in the sample; under 60% occur only once, and more than 10% lies in the top ten. This clonotype has at least ten counts. Its specificity is not known. Study-wide findings and caveats: Post-treatment tumor-infiltrating lymphocytes appeared partly derived from peripheral T cells migrating into the tumor.

The time point denotes: before preoperative PTX-NDP chemotherapy. The gene calls are TRBV6-1 and TRBJ2-1; 8 bases map to TRBD1. The specimen was obtained from a patient given preoperative chemotherapy. The TCR originated in a human donor with esophageal squamous cell carcinoma. The donor label of this sample is uncertain. In nucleotides, the CDR3 is TGTGCCAGCAGCACACCCCAGGGGGCCAATGAGCAGTTCTTC. Encoded protein: CASSTPQGANEQFF.